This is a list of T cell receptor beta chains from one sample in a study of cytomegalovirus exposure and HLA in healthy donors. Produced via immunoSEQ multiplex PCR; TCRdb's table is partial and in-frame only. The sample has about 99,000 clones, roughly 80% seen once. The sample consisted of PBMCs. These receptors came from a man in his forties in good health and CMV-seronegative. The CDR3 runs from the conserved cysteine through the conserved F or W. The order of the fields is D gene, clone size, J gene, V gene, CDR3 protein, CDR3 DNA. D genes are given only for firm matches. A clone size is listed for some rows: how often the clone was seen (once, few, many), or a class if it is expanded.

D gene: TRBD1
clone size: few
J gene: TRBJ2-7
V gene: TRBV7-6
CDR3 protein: CASSKTTGTGAETEQYF
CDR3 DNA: TGTGCCAGCAGCAAGACGACCGGGACAGGGGCCGAAACCGAGCAGTACTTC

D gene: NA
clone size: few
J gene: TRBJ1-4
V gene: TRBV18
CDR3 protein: CASSRGTGNEKLFF
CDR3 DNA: TGTGCCAGCTCCCGAGGTACGGGAAATGAAAAACTGTTTTTT

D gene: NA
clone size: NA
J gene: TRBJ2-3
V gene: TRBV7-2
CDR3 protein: CASSGRVPDTQYF
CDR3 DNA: TGTGCCAGCAGCGGTAGAGTCCCAGATACGCAGTATTTT

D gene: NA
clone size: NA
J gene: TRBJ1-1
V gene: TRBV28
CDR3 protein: CASSSHPGRRNTEAFF
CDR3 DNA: TGTGCCAGCAGCAGCCACCCAGGGCGGCGCAACACTGAAGCTTTCTTT

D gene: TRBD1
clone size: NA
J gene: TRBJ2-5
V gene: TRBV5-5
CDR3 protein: CASSHRDRVARETQYF
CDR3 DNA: TGTGCCAGCAGCCACCGGGACAGGGTTGCTCGGGAGACCCAGTACTTC

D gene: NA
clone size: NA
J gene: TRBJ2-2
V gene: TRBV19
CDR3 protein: CASSPPKSAGSGVPPGELFF
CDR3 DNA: TGTGCCAGTTCTCCCCCGAAAAGCGCGGGCTCGGGGGTGCCGCCCGGGGAGCTGTTTTTT

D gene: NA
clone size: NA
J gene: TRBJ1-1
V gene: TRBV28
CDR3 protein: CASSFRGNTEAFF
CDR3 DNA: TGTGCCAGCAGTTTTCGGGGGAACACTGAAGCTTTCTTT

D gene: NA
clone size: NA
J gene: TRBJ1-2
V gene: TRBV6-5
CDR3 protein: CASSKGLYNYGYTF
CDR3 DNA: TGTGCCAGTTCCAAGGGACTGTATAACTATGGCTACACCTTC

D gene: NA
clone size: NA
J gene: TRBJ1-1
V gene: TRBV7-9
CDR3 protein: CASSLLITGEAFF
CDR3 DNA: TGTGCCAGCAGCTTACTAATAACAGGGGAAGCTTTCTTT

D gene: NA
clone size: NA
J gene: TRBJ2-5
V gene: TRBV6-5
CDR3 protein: CASSRTLETQYF
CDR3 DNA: TGTGCCAGCAGTAGGACACTAGAGACCCAGTACTTC